One and the same sample provided the 12 T cell receptor beta chains below, sequenced in a study of T cell responses to AZD1222 COVID-19 vaccine. Profiling relied on immunoSEQ multiplex PCR, and the TCRdb table lists in-frame clones only, not all of them. Among 95,000 to 150,000 clones, about nine tenths were seen once, and the ten largest hold around 2.4%. This specimen consisted of peripheral blood, obtained on day 0 of AZD1222 vaccination. These receptors came from an adult in good health.

This clone was detected once. The CDR3 spells CASSHIRDGTDTQYF. The CDR3 DNA sequence: TGTGCCAGCAGCCATATCCGGGATGGCACAGATACGCAGTATTTT. The chain has TRBV3-1 (or the pseudogene TRBV3-2) and TRBJ2-3, with D possibly TRBD2 on 5 matching bases. CDR1 and CDR2 (germline): LGHDT, YNNKEL (reference sequence). The CDR3 covers 15 residues. Trimming took off 3 bases at V and 1 base at J, with 11 bases between the two ends.

The rearrangement uses TRBV3-1 (or the pseudogene TRBV3-2) and TRBJ1-2; D remains unclear. CDR1 LGHDT and CDR2 YNNKEL come from the germline V gene (reference sequence). CDR3 length: 14 residues. V was shortened by 1 base and J by 5 bases, with 11 bases between the two germline ends. The CDR3, as DNA: TGTGCCAGCAGCCAAGGCCCTAGTGGGTATGGCTACACCTTC. Encoded protein: CASSQGPSGYGYTF.

This chain joins TRBV2 and TRBJ1-6; D perhaps matches TRBD1 (6 bases). Germline CDR1 and CDR2: SNHLY and FYNNEI. Trimming pared 5 bases from V and 9 bases from J, leaving 14 bases between. The CDR3 loop spans 14 amino acids. Here the CDR3 DNA reads TGTGCCAGCAGTCGCACTCAGGGGATTTCACCCCTCCACTTT. Encoded protein: CASSRTQGISPLHF.

The chain carries TRBV10-3 and TRBJ1-2; no reliable D call. Germline lookup yields CDR1 ENHRY and CDR2 SYGVKD. The CDR3 is 12 amino acids. V was shortened by 8 bases and J by 4 bases, with 11 bases between the two germline ends. CDR3 sequence: CAIQGISYGYTF. DNA of the CDR3: TGTGCCATCCAAGGGATAAGCTATGGCTACACCTTC.

The rearrangement links TRBV7-2 to TRBJ2-1; 14 bases agree with TRBD2. Per the germline V gene, CDR1 is SGHTA and CDR2 is FQGNSA. V shed 2 bases and J 9 bases; nucleotides not matched to a gene: 9. The CDR3 has 17 residues. The CDR3 DNA is TGTGCCAGCAGCTTATTATTGACTAGCGGGAGGGCTGGTGAGCAGTTCTTC. It specifies CASSLLLTSGRAGEQFF.

This chain joins TRBV30 and TRBJ2-1; D is possibly TRBD2 (5 bases). CDR1 is GTSNPN and CDR2 is SVGIG in the germline V gene (reference sequence). V was cut by 2 bases and J by 7 bases, with 12 bases left in between. CDR3 length: 13 amino acids. The CDR3 DNA reads as TGTGCCTGGAGTTCTTACCGGGAAAATGAGCAGTTCTTC. This codes for CAWSSYRENEQFF.

This clone was seen just once. The chain couples TRBV6-5 to TRBJ1-2, with 7 bases matching TRBD1. V dropped 2 bases and J dropped 14; count of bases not matched to a gene: 8. Germline V gene sequence: CDR1 MNHEY, CDR2 SVGAGI. CDR3 length equals 12 residues. The DNA of the CDR3 is TGTGCCAGCAGTTACACAGGGGAGGCCCGGACCTTC. As protein: CASSYTGEARTF.

The CDR3 region has the DNA TGTGCCAGCTCAGGGACCGGGTCTAACTATGGCTACACCTTC. Translating it yields CASSGTGSNYGYTF. The rearrangement uses TRBV18 and TRBJ1-2; a weak D match, TRBD1 (5 bases). This CDR3 region has 14 residues. V was cut by 5 bases and J by 0 bases, with 10 bases left in between. Germline V gene lookup returns CDR1 KGHSH and CDR2 LQKENI.

This rearrangement joins TRBV28 to TRBJ1-6; 9 positions agree with TRBD1. The CDR3 contains 17 residues. Germline values: CDR1 MDHEN, CDR2 SYDVKM. J gave up 3 bases and V 6 bases, and 9 bases lay outside the gene matches. CDR3 sequence: CASRETGTGNYNSPLHF. CDR3 DNA: TGTGCCAGCAGGGAGACCGGGACAGGGAACTATAATTCACCCCTCCACTTT.

CDR3 DNA sequence: TGTGCCTGGAGTGTTCGGGGGATTATTGAAAAACTGTTTTTT. Translation: CAWSVRGIIEKLFF. The rearrangement links TRBV30 to TRBJ1-4; possibly TRBD1 for D (5 bases). CDR1 is GTSNPN and CDR2 is SVGIG in the germline V gene (reference sequence). This CDR3 contains 14 residues. V was cut by 0 bases and J by 7 bases, with 12 bases left in between.

The chain employs TRBV28 and TRBJ1-5; D ambiguous. Germline V CDR1 and CDR2: MDHEN, SYDVKM. The CDR3 sequence is 12 residues long. Trimming removed 3 bases from V and 7 bases from J, with 7 bases in between. The CDR3 sequence is CASSLESQPQHF. The DNA for the CDR3 is TGTGCCAGCAGTTTGGAGAGCCAGCCCCAGCATTTT.

The rearrangement joins TRBV6-4 to TRBJ2-7; no clear D. The ends were cut back, 9 bases at V and 4 bases at J, with 4 bases in the middle. Germline V gene sequence: CDR1 MRHNA, CDR2 SNTAGT. The CDR3 sequence is 9 residues long. CDR3 amino acids: CASLYEQYF. The DNA for the CDR3 is TGTGCCAGTTTATACGAGCAGTACTTC.